This TCR beta chain was documented in a study of beta chain features in type 1 diabetes (dated by TCRdb to the late 2010s). General notes on the study: Mean age, gender distribution, total cell number and subset yield were not different between patients and healthy donors. Across all samples, around 100 million sorted cells were examined, and cell number per subset correlated strongly with RNA yield. The study compared TCRB repertoires of sorted circulating CD4+ T cell subsets between recently diagnosed type 1 diabetes patients and matched healthy donors. Regulatory and stem cell-like memory subsets were isolated from only 8 patients and about eight healthy donors, whereas naive and central memory subsets came from all 28 donors. What the research found in general, with its limitations: Only small numbers of individuals were included in the HLA sub-analyses, which left unresolved whether HLA type had any influence on TCRB rearrangement. Shorter templates might be favored by PCR, yet because patient and control samples were amplified and corrected together, any such skew would affect both groups equally. Because cDNA was sequenced instead of genomic DNA, activated cells with high expression could be over-represented, although the groups did not differ in activation or CD3 levels. Naive, central memory and regulatory TCRB repertoires appeared to be more alike among patients than among healthy donors. In all four CD4+ subsets, TCRB CDR3 length was moderately but significantly shorter in type 1 diabetes patients. At VDJ recombination sites, type 1 diabetes patients had fewer insertions and more deleted nucleotides, which implies abnormalities in thymic rearrangement.

The germline ends are 13 bases apart after V is trimmed by 0 bases and J by 11 bases. The CDR3, cysteine through phenylalanine, is 13 amino acids long. The CDR3 DNA has 39 bases and is translated from base 1. The germline V gene yields LGHNA for CDR1 and YNFKEQ for CDR2. This clone has a handful of counts. There is no known antigen for this receptor. No much larger clone is present one base from it, and per-base qualities are unavailable. The entire isolated RNA was reverse transcribed using the High Capacity cDNA Reverse Transcription Kit, and thus expressed TCRB transcripts were sequenced. Deep immunoSEQ sequencing was applied to naive, central memory and regulatory T cell samples, giving an average of about 3.57 million total reads per sample. After sorted cells were lysed in RLT buffer, RNA was extracted with DNase-treated RNeasy Micro or Mini kits, with the choice depending on cell number. To prevent cross-contamination, each cell subset was processed individually, whereas patient and healthy donor samples were processed jointly. The immunoSEQ multiplex PCR was used to amplify TCRB sequences from cDNA, generating 87-bp fragments that spanned the CDR3 region. Sequencing of the amplicons was performed on the Illumina HiSeq platform. The original methods were these. Synthetic template baselines were used to correct PCR bias computationally, reads within Hamming distance 2 were collapsed, and singletons that could not be merged were discarded. Reads were aligned against IMGT so that V, D and J genes, CDR3 length and insertions or deletions at six rearrangement sites could be assigned. Within each subset, clonotype counts were normalized to the number of sorted cells before true diversity and Gini coefficients were calculated with the tcR R package. The overlap coefficient, calculated on TCRB nucleotide sequences, was used to quantify repertoire sharing. Sourced from immuneACCESS, this table was stored by TCRdb with only in-frame sequences that have V and J called. A share of the clones is absent; for the studies checked, an unresolved V gene accounts for under half, and the remainder has no known explanation. That table supplies the V and J calls and clone size; D and trimming were determined from the DNA. The sample profile shows roughly 300,000 clones; 14% of them were found once. The top ten hold more than 6.5% of the sample.

Each donor gave one peripheral blood draw, around 100 mL on average, collected into heparinised tubes. Naive, central memory, regulatory and stem cell-like memory CD4+ T cells were sorted on a BD FACSAria II using a panel including CD45RO, CCR7, CD25, CD127, CD95 and CD27. A purity above 98% was achieved for all sorted populations. PBMCs were isolated right away by Lymphoprep density gradient centrifugation and were stained directly, without culture. To minimize batch effects, samples were stained and sorted in pairs, one healthy donor with one patient per experiment. This clonotype originated in a man aged 25-40 years in good health. The receptor chain draws on TRBV4-2 and TRBJ1-1; the D gene is not confidently resolved. The sequenced sample consisted of central memory CD4+ T cells from blood. The bases are TGTGCCAGCAGCCAAGAGCGACGGGAGTACGCTTTCTTT. It translates to CASSQERREYAFF.